The clone carrying this T cell receptor beta chain occurred a few times. Its antigen is unknown. Unique molecular identifiers were built into the TCR beta cDNA libraries. Between roughly 0.9 and 11 million T cells gave rise to a few hundred thousand cDNA molecules. Via MiXCR, TCRdb re-called the PCR reads, giving one row per CDR3 protein. Of 400,000 to 500,000 distinct CDR3 sequences listed, over 30% are singletons. This entry is derived from a study of post-analysis software for immune sequencing data. For the study at large: Disease courses included relapsing-remitting, secondary progressive and progressive-relapsing multiple sclerosis. Points from the study as a whole: Under the F measure, samples that were prepared in one batch clustered strongly together. There was significantly lower normalized Chao1 diversity in multiple sclerosis patients than in controls. With TRBV5-6, TRBV5-1 and TRBV20-1 included, five TRBV segments were more frequent in patients than in controls.

The ends were cut back, 5 bases at V and 2 bases at J, with 12 bases in the middle. In germline, CDR1 is KGHSH, CDR2 LQKENI. The CDR3 has 14 amino acids. The rearrangement joins TRBV18 to TRBJ1-2, with a tentative D call TRBD1 (5 bases). The sequence was collected from a girl aged 2-10 years with multiple sclerosis. Material: blood. CDR3 nucleotide sequence: TGTGCCAGCTCAGGGGGACCAGGCAACTATGGCTACACCTTC. Amino acids: CASSGGPGNYGYTF.